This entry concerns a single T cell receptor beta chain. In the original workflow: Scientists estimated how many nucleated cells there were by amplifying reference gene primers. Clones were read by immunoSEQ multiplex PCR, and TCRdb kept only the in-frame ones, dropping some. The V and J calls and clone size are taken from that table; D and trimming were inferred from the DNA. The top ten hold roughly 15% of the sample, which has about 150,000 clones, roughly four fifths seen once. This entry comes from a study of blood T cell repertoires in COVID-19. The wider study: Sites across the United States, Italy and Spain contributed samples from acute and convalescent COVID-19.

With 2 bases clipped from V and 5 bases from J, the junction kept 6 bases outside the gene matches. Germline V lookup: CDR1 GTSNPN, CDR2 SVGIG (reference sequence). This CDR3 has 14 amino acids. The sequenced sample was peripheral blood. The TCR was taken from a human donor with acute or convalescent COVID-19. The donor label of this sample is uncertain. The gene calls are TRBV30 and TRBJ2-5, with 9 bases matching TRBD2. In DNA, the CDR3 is TGTGCCTGGAGTAAAGGGACTAGCTGGGAGACCCAGTACTTC. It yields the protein CAWSKGTSWETQYF.